The 2 T cell receptor beta chains reported below all come from one sample, sequenced in a study of T-cell reconstitution after alpha-beta-depleted transplantation in children. Preparation of the TCRbeta library involved a method that used unique molecular identifiers. Each CDR3 protein is one row after TCRdb ran MiXCR on the PCR reads. Of around 530,000 distinct CDR3 sequences listed, roughly 33% are singletons. The material sequenced was PBMCs from the stem cell graft donor, taken from the stem cell graft. The source of these receptors is a human donor who donated a stem cell graft to a child with aplastic anemia.

This clonotype was detected a few times. The chain uses TRBV29-1 and TRBJ2-3; 9 nucleotides match TRBD1. Germline V gives CDR1 SQVTM, CDR2 ANQGSEA. V trimming: 4 bases; J trimming: 5 bases; junction bases outside the gene matches: 4. This CDR3 has 13 amino acids. DNA for the CDR3: TGCAGCGTTGGGGGACAGGGCCGAGATACGCAGTATTTT. Protein product: CSVGGQGRDTQYF.

Only a few counts were recorded for this clonotype. The V call is TRBV29-1, the J call TRBJ2-1; the D gene is possibly TRBD1 (6 bases). The germline gives CDR1 SQVTM, CDR2 ANQGSEA. Trimming left V 4 bases short and J 0 bases short, with 16 bases between. This CDR3 contains 16 residues. Here the CDR3 DNA reads TGCAGCGTTGCGAGGGACACAACGCGCTCCTACAATGAGCAGTTCTTC. Its translation: CSVARDTTRSYNEQFF.